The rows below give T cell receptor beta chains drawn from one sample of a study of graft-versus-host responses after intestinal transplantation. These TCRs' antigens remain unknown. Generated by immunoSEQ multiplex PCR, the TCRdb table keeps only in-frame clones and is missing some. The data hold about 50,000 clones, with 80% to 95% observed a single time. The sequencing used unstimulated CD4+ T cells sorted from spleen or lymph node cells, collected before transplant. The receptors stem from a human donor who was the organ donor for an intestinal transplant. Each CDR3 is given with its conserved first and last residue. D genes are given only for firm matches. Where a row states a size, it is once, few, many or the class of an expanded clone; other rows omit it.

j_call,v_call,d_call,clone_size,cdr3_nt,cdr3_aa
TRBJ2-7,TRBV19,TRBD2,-,TGTGCCAGTAAGGCCGGGAGGGACCCTTACGAGCAGTACTTC,CASKAGRDPYEQYF
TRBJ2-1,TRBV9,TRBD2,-,TGTGCCAGCAGCGTAGCGGGAGGGCACAATGAGCAGTTCTTC,CASSVAGGHNEQFF
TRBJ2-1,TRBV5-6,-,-,TGTGCCAGCAGCTTCCGGGACGGGCAGTTCTTC,CASSFRDGQFF
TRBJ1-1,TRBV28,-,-,TGTGCCAGCAGATCGACAGGGAACACTGAAGCTTTCTTT,CASRSTGNTEAFF
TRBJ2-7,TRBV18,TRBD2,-,TGTGCCAGCTCACCCCGGGCGGGAGGCAGTTCCTACGAGCAGTACTTC,CASSPRAGGSSYEQYF
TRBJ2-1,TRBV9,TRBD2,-,TGTGCCAGCAGCGTATCCCCGGGAGGGGCGGGTGAGCAGTTCTTC,CASSVSPGGAGEQFF
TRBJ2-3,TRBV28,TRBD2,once,TGTGCCAGCAGCCCGGGACTAGTCTTTGCAGATACGCAGTATTTT,CASSPGLVFADTQYF
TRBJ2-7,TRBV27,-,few,TGTGCCAGCAGTACCTCCTACGAGCAGTACTTC,CASSTSYEQYF
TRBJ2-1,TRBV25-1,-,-,TGTGCCAGCAGACGGTCAGGGGCTTATGAGCAGTTCTTC,CASRRSGAYEQFF
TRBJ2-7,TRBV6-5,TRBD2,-,TGTGCCAGCCGGGGACTAGCGTACGAGCAGTACTTC,CASRGLAYEQYF
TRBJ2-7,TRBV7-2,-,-,TGTGCCAGCAGCTTGGCCCCTAGCCGTGCCTACGAGCAGTACTTC,CASSLAPSRAYEQYF
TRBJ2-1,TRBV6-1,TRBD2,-,TGTGCCAGCAGTGCGGCGGGGACGGGGACTAGCGGATACAATGAGCAGTTCTTC,CASSAAGTGTSGYNEQFF
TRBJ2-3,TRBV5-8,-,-,TGTGCCAGCAGCTTGTACAGGGGAGCGGGAACAGATACGCAGTATTTT,CASSLYRGAGTDTQYF
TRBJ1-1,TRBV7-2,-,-,TGTGCCAGCAGCTTAGGATGGATGAACACTGAAGCTTTCTTT,CASSLGWMNTEAFF
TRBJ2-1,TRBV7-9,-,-,TGTGCCAGCAGCTTAAGATCTTTTGGGACAAGGACCGACAATGAGCAGTTCTTC,CASSLRSFGTRTDNEQFF
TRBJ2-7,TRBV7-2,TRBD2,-,TGTGCCAGCAGCTTAGGCGGGAGTAGGTCCTACGAGCAGTACTTC,CASSLGGSRSYEQYF
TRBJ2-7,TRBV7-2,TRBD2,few,TGTGCCAGCAGCTCTATAGCGGGCACCTACGAGCAGTACTTC,CASSSIAGTYEQYF
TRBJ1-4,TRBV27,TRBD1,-,TGTGCCAGCAGTTTCTACGACAGGGGTGGAGAAAAACTGTTTTTT,CASSFYDRGGEKLFF
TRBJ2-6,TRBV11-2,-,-,TGTGCCAGCAGCTTAGTGGGTTGGGAGTCTGGGGCCAACGTCCTGACTTTC,CASSLVGWESGANVLTF
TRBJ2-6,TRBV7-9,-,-,TGTGCCAGCAGCCCCCGGGCCTCGCCACTCTCTGGGGCCAACGTCCTGACTTTC,CASSPRASPLSGANVLTF
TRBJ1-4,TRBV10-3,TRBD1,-,TGTGCCATCAGTGGGACAGGGGGCTTTGAAAAACTGTTTTTT,CAISGTGGFEKLFF
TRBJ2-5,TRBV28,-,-,TGTGCCAGCAGTTTACCAGCCGTCCAAGAGACCCAGTACTTC,CASSLPAVQETQYF
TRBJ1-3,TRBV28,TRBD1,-,TGTGCCAGCAGTTTTGGAGCGACGTTACAGGGGCTAAGCTCTGGAAACACCATATATTTT,CASSFGATLQGLSSGNTIYF